The 32 T cell receptor beta chains listed next were all sequenced from one sample in a study of T cell responses to AZD1222 COVID-19 vaccine. Sequencing was performed with immunoSEQ multiplex PCR; in TCRdb, only in-frame clones are kept and a portion is missing. Among 180,000 or so clones listed, 88% were seen once. Sample: peripheral blood, taken 28 days after the second AZD1222 dose. The receptors originated from an adult who received the AZD1222 COVID-19 vaccine.

The chain couples TRBV5-6 to TRBJ2-1; D uncertain. There are 13 residues in the CDR3. From germline, CDR1 is SGHDT and CDR2 YYEEEE. The germline V and J ends were trimmed by 3 bases and 10 bases, with 14 bases remaining between them. CDR3 loop: CASSSRHAREQFF. The CDR3 DNA sequence: TGTGCCAGCAGCTCCCGACATGCACGGGAGCAGTTCTTC. The full variable domain, its missing parts supplied by reference TRBV5-6 and TRBJ2-1, is DAGVTQSPTHLIKTRGQQVTLRCSPKSGHDTVSWYQQALGQGPQFIFQYYEEEERQRGNFPDRFSGHQFPNYSSELNVNALLLGDSALYLCASSSRHAREQFFGPGTRLTVL.

V usage is TRBV6-2 or TRBV6-3 and J usage is TRBJ2-1, with TRBD1 matching over 10 bases. The germline V gene has CDR1 MNHEY and CDR2 SVGEGT. The CDR3 contains 14 residues. The ends lost 5 bases at V and 9 bases at J; junction bases unmatched: 7. The CDR3 here is CASSTGTGEAEQFF. Written as DNA, the CDR3 is TGTGCCAGCAGTACCGGGACAGGGGAGGCTGAGCAGTTCTTC.

The rearrangement links TRBV14 to TRBJ2-2; 7 positions agree with TRBD1. The CDR3 has 16 residues. CDR1 is SGHDN, CDR2 FVKESK, per germline. Trimming removed 5 bases from V and 1 base from J; junction bases left unmatched: 7. This CDR3 reads CASSRVGTENTGELFF. The DNA of the CDR3 is TGTGCCAGCAGCAGGGTCGGGACAGAGAACACCGGGGAGCTGTTTTTT.

The chain combines TRBV5-6 with TRBJ1-2; D is perhaps TRBD1 (6 bases). The CDR3 runs to 14 residues. In germline, CDR1 is SGHDT, CDR2 YYEEEE. Trimming left V 1 base short and J 4 bases short, with 11 bases between. CDR3 sequence reads: CASSLTRGSYGYTF. The CDR3 DNA sequence: TGTGCCAGCAGCTTGACCAGGGGCTCCTATGGCTACACCTTC.

This chain uses TRBV11-2 with TRBJ2-3, with D uncertain. Trimming took 5 bases from V and 2 from J, leaving 14 bases between them. This CDR3 is built from 15 residues. Germline CDR1 is SGHAT and CDR2 is FQNNGV. The CDR3 reads CASSPGPSPTDTQYF. CDR3 in DNA: TGTGCCAGCAGCCCCGGACCTAGTCCCACAGATACGCAGTATTTT.

The chain carries TRBV7-9 and TRBJ2-7, with TRBD2 matching over 7 bases. This CDR3 contains 16 residues. With 3 bases clipped from V and 4 bases from J, the junction kept 12 bases outside the gene matches. In germline, CDR1 is SEHNR, CDR2 FQNEAQ (reference sequence). The CDR3 coding sequence is TGTGCCAGCAGCTTCGGGCGGCTGGGCGGGAGTTACGAGCAGTACTTC. Protein product: CASSFGRLGGSYEQYF.

The chain recombines TRBV6-6 with TRBJ2-2; TRBD2 might be the D (6 bases). The CDR3 extends over 24 amino acids. Germline V gene data show CDR1 as MNHNY and CDR2 as SVGAGI (reference sequence). V was clipped by 5 bases and J by 3 bases, with 40 bases between them. CDR3 loop: CASSPTGRRPFTAEGRGDTGELFF. The CDR3 DNA sequence: TGTGCCAGCAGTCCCACTGGACGGAGACCCTTTACAGCGGAGGGAAGGGGCGACACCGGGGAGCTGTTTTTT.

This chain connects TRBV2 to TRBJ2-1; 11 bases align to TRBD2. Trimming at V came to 8 bases and at J to 2 bases, leaving 2 bases not matched to a gene. Per the germline V gene, CDR1 is SNHLY and CDR2 is FYNNEI. The CDR3 consists of 14 residues. The CDR3 DNA reads as TGTGCCAGCGCTAGCGGGGGGACCTACAATGAGCAGTTCTTC. It specifies CASASGGTYNEQFF.

This clone was counted once. V usage is TRBV28 and J usage is TRBJ2-1, with 14 bases that match TRBD2. CDR1 is MDHEN, CDR2 SYDVKM, per germline. The CDR3 length is 17 residues. Unmatched junction bases numbered 11, after V lost 9 bases and J lost 4 bases. CDR3 region: CASLTSGRGRRYNEQFF. The CDR3 DNA follows: TGTGCCAGTCTGACTAGCGGGAGGGGTCGTAGGTACAATGAGCAGTTCTTC.

This clone has just one count. V gene TRBV28 combines with J gene TRBJ1-6, with a possible D match to TRBD1 (5 bases). Germline V CDR1 and CDR2: MDHEN, SYDVKM. V shed 5 bases and J shed 10 bases, with 15 bases lying between them. There are 14 residues in the CDR3. The CDR3 is CASSEGAGTSPLHF. DNA for the CDR3: TGTGCCAGCAGTGAGGGTGCGGGGACCTCACCCCTCCACTTT.

The chain is built from TRBV11-2 and TRBJ2-2; D may be TRBD1 (6 bases). Trimming removed 3 bases from V and 5 bases from J, with 13 bases in between. This CDR3 has 15 residues. Germline V gives CDR1 SGHAT, CDR2 FQNNGV. CDR3 coding DNA: TGTGCCAGCAGCTTCGGACAGCGAACGACCGGGGAGCTGTTTTTT. Translation gives CASSFGQRTTGELFF. Filled out from reference TRBV11-2 and TRBJ2-2, the complete variable domain reads EAGVAQSPRYKIIEKRQSVAFWCNPISGHATLYWYQQILGQGPKLLIQFQNNGVVDDSQLPKDRFSAERLKGVDSTLKIQPAKLEDSAVYLCASSFGQRTTGELFFGEGSRLTVL.

This chain links TRBV6-2 or TRBV6-3 with TRBJ2-2; D not certain. Germline V CDR1 and CDR2: MNHEY, SVGEGT. V gave up 2 bases and J gave up 4 bases, with 11 bases separating them. CDR3 size: 15 residues. The CDR3 coding sequence is TGTGCCAGCAGTTACAGGGCGGTAGGCACCGGGGAGCTGTTTTTT. It encodes CASSYRAVGTGELFF.

This clone was counted between two and nine times. The chain uses TRBV28 and TRBJ1-1, with D maybe TRBD1 (5 bases). V lost 4 bases, J lost 0 bases, and 15 bases lay in between. CDR3 length: 16 residues. Germline assignment: CDR1 MDHEN and CDR2 SYDVKM. This chain's CDR3 is CASSWSVEGLNTEAFF. The DNA for the CDR3 is TGTGCCAGCAGTTGGAGCGTTGAGGGACTGAACACTGAAGCTTTCTTT.

The chain carries TRBV5-6 and TRBJ2-1, with D possibly called TRBD1 or TRBD2 (5 bases each). V was pared by 4 bases and J by 10 bases, with 12 bases between. CDR3 size: 12 residues. Per the germline V gene, CDR1 is SGHDT and CDR2 is YYEEEE. CDR3 protein: CASSRGGGEQFF. In DNA form, the CDR3 reads TGTGCCAGCAGCAGAGGTGGGGGAGAGCAGTTCTTC.

J is TRBJ1-3 and V is TRBV9; D is possibly TRBD1 (6 bases). Germline CDR1 is SGDLS and CDR2 is YYNGEE. The CDR3 runs 16 residues. V shed 0 bases and J shed 4 bases, with 14 bases lying between them. CDR3 nucleotide sequence: TGTGCCAGCAGCGTAGAGCTGGGGGCTCAGGGAAACACCATATATTTT. This codes for CASSVELGAQGNTIYF.

V and J are TRBV12-3 or TRBV12-4 and TRBJ2-1, with D unclear. The CDR3 contains 11 residues. With 6 bases removed from V and 8 bases from J, the gap between germline ends came to 8 bases. CDR3 bases: TGTGCCAGCAGCCTAAGAGATGAGCAGTTCTTC. Residues: CASSLRDEQFF.

This chain joins TRBV19 and TRBJ1-2; D uncertain. From germline, CDR1 is LNHDA and CDR2 SQIVND (reference sequence). The length of the CDR3 is 13 residues. The V gene lost 5 bases and the J gene lost 7 bases, with 14 bases spanning the gap. The CDR3 loop is CASSQTSGGGYTF. In nucleotides, the CDR3 is TGTGCCAGTAGTCAGACCTCAGGCGGTGGCTACACCTTC.

The chain combines TRBV29-1 with TRBJ2-1; D perhaps matches TRBD2 (6 bases). CDR1 is SQVTM and CDR2 is ANQGSEA in the germline V gene. V dropped 3 bases and J dropped 6 bases, with 9 bases sitting between them. The CDR3 has 12 residues. CDR3 amino acids: CSVDPGGNEQFF. The CDR3 DNA reads TGCAGCGTTGACCCCGGGGGCAATGAGCAGTTCTTC.

This chain joins TRBV28 and TRBJ2-7, with TRBD1 matching 8 bases. V shed 3 bases, J shed 4 bases, and the junction held 5 bases outside the gene matches. The CDR3 runs 14 residues. CDR1 MDHEN and CDR2 SYDVKM come from the germline V gene. The CDR3 sequence is CASSFPGQVYEQYF. The DNA of the CDR3 is TGTGCCAGCAGTTTCCCGGGACAGGTATACGAGCAGTACTTC.

This clone occurred once. The V call is TRBV5-4, the J call TRBJ2-1; 8 bases match TRBD2. Germline values: CDR1 SGHNT, CDR2 YYREEE (reference sequence). The CDR3 runs 15 residues. V was pared by 4 bases and J by 7 bases, with 10 bases of the junction left unmatched. This CDR3 is CASSIPGGPGNEQFF. The CDR3 DNA reads as TGTGCCAGCAGCATCCCGGGAGGGCCGGGGAATGAGCAGTTCTTC. Combining the CDR3 with reference TRBV5-4 and TRBJ2-1 gives the whole variable domain ETGVTQSPTHLIKTRGQQVTLRCSSQSGHNTVSWYQQALGQGPQFIFQYYREEENGRGNFPPRFSGLQFPNYSSELNVNALELDDSALYLCASSIPGGPGNEQFFGPGTRLTVL.

This chain joins TRBV28 and TRBJ2-7, with D possibly being TRBD1 (5 bases). The germline V gene has CDR1 MDHEN and CDR2 SYDVKM. This CDR3 region has 14 residues. Trimming stripped 3 bases from V and 4 bases from J, with 13 bases between. The DNA of the CDR3 is TGTGCCAGCAGTTTTCCAGGGAAAGCGTACGAGCAGTACTTC. The encoded protein is CASSFPGKAYEQYF.

Here the CDR3 reads CATSDLGRENTDTQYF. In DNA form, the CDR3 reads TGTGCCACCAGTGATTTGGGGCGGGAGAACACAGATACGCAGTATTTT. The chain is built from TRBV24-1 and TRBJ2-3; 7 bases match TRBD2. Looked up from germline, CDR1 is KGHDR and CDR2 is SFDVKD. This CDR3 is 16 amino acids long. Unmatched junction bases numbered 4, after V lost 0 bases and J lost 2 bases.

The chain has TRBV7-2 and TRBJ1-1; 7 nucleotides line up with TRBD1. After removal of 6 bases from V and 4 bases from J, the junction contained 5 bases not matched to a gene. The CDR3 extends over 13 amino acids. CDR1 is SGHTA and CDR2 is FQGNSA in the germline V gene. This CDR3 reads CASRSRDSTEAFF. CDR3 sequence (DNA): TGTGCCAGCAGAAGCCGGGACAGCACTGAAGCTTTCTTT.

The chain recombines TRBV6-5 with TRBJ1-1; D may be TRBD1 (5 bases). Trimming took 6 bases from V and 4 from J, leaving 15 bases between them. The CDR3 totals 14 residues. From germline, CDR1 is MNHEY and CDR2 SVGAGI. The CDR3 protein is CASSDLERGTEAFF. The DNA for the CDR3 is TGTGCCAGCAGCGACCTCGAGAGGGGCACTGAAGCTTTCTTT.

This clone was recorded a few times. V gene TRBV28 combines with J gene TRBJ1-3, with a possible D match to TRBD1 (5 bases). The ends were cut back, 6 bases at V and 10 bases at J, with 13 bases in the middle. CDR1 and CDR2 (germline): MDHEN, SYDVKM. The CDR3 covers 12 residues. The CDR3 nucleotides are TGTGCCAGCAGAACCCAGGGTGAGACCATATATTTT. Amino acid sequence: CASRTQGETIYF.

The V and J genes are TRBV19 and TRBJ1-2; TRBD1 might be the D (5 bases). The germline V gene encodes CDR1 LNHDA and CDR2 SQIVND (reference sequence). The V gene lost 3 bases and the J gene lost 5 bases, with 10 bases spanning the gap. The CDR3 has 13 amino acids. The CDR3 is CASSISPGYGYTF. The DNA of the CDR3 is TGTGCCAGTAGTATTTCGCCAGGGTATGGCTACACCTTC.

CDR3 DNA sequence: TGTGCCAGCAGACCGTGGACAGGGGGCCTTAACTCACCCCTCCACTTT. This encodes CASRPWTGGLNSPLHF. V and J are TRBV28 and TRBJ1-6; TRBD1 aligns across 11 bases. Germline V CDR1 and CDR2: MDHEN, SYDVKM. Trimming took 6 bases from V and 10 from J; bases not matched to a gene: 11. The CDR3 covers 16 residues.

The chain uses TRBV28 and TRBJ2-5, with D tentatively TRBD2 (6 bases). V shed 5 bases and J shed 5 bases, with 18 bases lying between them. The germline CDR1 and CDR2 sequences are MDHEN and SYDVKM. The CDR3 spans 15 residues. The CDR3 DNA follows: TGTGCCAGCAGTCTCCCGACGGGAGTATCCGAGACCCAGTACTTC. This sequence encodes CASSLPTGVSETQYF.

V and J are TRBV6-5 and TRBJ2-7, with TRBD2 identical over 9 bases. This CDR3 has 16 amino acids. The germline gives CDR1 MNHEY, CDR2 SVGAGI. V dropped 2 bases and J dropped 2; count of bases not matched to a gene: 7. The CDR3: CASSYRWLAGPYEQYF. CDR3 bases: TGTGCCAGCAGTTACAGGTGGCTAGCGGGGCCCTACGAGCAGTACTTC.

This clone was counted once. The genes are TRBV6-5 and TRBJ2-7, with 8 nucleotides matching TRBD2. The germline V gene has CDR1 MNHEY and CDR2 SVGAGI. The V segment lost 5 bases and the J segment 1 base; nucleotides outside the gene matches: 4. This CDR3 contains 14 residues. CDR3 nucleotides: TGTGCCAGCAGTCCCACGGGGGGGTCCTACGAGCAGTACTTC. This gives the protein CASSPTGGSYEQYF.

The gene calls are TRBV5-6 and TRBJ2-1, with D tentatively TRBD2 (5 bases). Germline lookup yields CDR1 SGHDT and CDR2 YYEEEE. V dropped 1 base and J dropped 3 bases, with 11 bases sitting between them. The length of the CDR3 is 15 residues. The CDR3 loop reads CASSLKAALYNEQFF. Written as DNA, the CDR3 is TGTGCCAGCAGCTTGAAAGCGGCTCTCTACAATGAGCAGTTCTTC.

The genes are TRBV28 and TRBJ2-2; 10 bases align to TRBD1. J was trimmed by 4 bases and V by 5 bases; bases with no gene match: 4. The CDR3 totals 15 residues. CDR1 and CDR2 from the germline V gene are MDHEN and SYDVKM. CDR3 in amino acids: CASSPGQGFTGELFF. The CDR3 DNA follows: TGTGCCAGCAGTCCGGGACAGGGGTTCACCGGGGAGCTGTTTTTT.